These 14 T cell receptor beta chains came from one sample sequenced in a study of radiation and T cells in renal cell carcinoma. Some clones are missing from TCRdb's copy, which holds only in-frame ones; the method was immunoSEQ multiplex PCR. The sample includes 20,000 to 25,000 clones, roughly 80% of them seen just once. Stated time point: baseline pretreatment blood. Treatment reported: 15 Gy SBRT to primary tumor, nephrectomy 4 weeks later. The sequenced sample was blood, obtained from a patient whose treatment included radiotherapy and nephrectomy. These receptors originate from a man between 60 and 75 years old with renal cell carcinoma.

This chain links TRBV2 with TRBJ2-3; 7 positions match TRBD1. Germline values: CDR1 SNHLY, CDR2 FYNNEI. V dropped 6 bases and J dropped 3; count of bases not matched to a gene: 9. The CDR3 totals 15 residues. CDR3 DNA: TGTGCCAGCAGCGACGACAGGGAGAGAACAGATACGCAGTATTTT. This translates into CASSDDRERTDTQYF.

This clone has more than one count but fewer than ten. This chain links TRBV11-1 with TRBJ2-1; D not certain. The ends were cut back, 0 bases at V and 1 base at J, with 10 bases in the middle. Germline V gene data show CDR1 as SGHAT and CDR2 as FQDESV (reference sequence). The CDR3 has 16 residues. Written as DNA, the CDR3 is TGTGCCAGCAGCTTAGCGTCTGTCTATTCCTACAATGAGCAGTTCTTC. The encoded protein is CASSLASVYSYNEQFF.

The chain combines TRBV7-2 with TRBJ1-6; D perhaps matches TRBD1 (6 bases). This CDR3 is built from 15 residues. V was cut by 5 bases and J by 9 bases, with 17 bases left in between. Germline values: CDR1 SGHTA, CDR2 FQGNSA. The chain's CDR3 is CASSPQGQSVSPLHF. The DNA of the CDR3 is TGTGCCAGCAGCCCACAGGGCCAATCAGTTTCACCCCTCCACTTT.

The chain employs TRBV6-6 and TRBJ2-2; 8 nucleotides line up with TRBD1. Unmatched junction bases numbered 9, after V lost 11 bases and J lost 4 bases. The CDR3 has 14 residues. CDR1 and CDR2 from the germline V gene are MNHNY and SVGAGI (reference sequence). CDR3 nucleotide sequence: TGTGCCGGAAGACAGGGGTATGGCACCGGGGAGCTGTTTTTT. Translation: CAGRQGYGTGELFF.

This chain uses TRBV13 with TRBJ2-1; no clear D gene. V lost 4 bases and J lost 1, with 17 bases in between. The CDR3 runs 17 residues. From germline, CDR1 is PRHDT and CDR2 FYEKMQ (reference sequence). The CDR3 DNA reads TGTGCCAGCAGCTACCATCTTGCGCCGCTTTCCTACAATGAGCAGTTCTTC. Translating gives CASSYHLAPLSYNEQFF. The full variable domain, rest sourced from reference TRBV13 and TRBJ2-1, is AAGVIQSPRHLIKEKRETATLKCYPIPRHDTVYWYQQGPGQDPQFLISFYEKMQSDKGSIPDRFSAQQFSDYHSELNMSSLELGDSALYFCASSYHLAPLSYNEQFFGPGTRLTVL.

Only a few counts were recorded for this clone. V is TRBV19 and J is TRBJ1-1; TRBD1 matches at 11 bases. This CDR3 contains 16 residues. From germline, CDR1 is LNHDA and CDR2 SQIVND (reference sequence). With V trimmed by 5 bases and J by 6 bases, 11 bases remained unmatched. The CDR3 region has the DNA TGTGCCAGTAGTCCTTCTCCGGGACAGGGGGTTTCTGAAGCTTTCTTT. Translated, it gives CASSPSPGQGVSEAFF.

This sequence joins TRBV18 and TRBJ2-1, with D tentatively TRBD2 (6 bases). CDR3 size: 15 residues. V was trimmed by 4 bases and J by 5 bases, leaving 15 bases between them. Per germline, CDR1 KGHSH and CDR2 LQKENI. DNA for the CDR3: TGTGCCAGCTCACTTTCGGCGGGACCTAACAATGAGCAGTTCTTC. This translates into CASSLSAGPNNEQFF.

The CDR3 loop is CASSAGRGVFF. The CDR3 nucleotides read TGTGCCAGCAGTGCGGGCAGGGGTGTTTTCTTT. The chain couples TRBV6-5 to TRBJ1-1, with D perhaps TRBD1 (6 bases). The CDR3 loop spans 11 amino acids. V was clipped by 5 bases and J by 13 bases, with 14 bases between them. CDR1 is MNHEY, CDR2 SVGAGI, per germline.

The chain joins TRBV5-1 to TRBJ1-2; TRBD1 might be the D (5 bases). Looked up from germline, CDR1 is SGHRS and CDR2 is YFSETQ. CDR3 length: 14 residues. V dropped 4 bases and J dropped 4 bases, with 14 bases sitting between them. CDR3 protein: CASSQDREVYGYTF. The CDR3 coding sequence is TGCGCCAGCAGCCAAGACAGAGAGGTCTATGGCTACACCTTC. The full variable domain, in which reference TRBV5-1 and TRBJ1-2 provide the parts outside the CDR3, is KAGVTQTPRYLIKTRGQQVTLSCSPISGHRSVSWYQQTPGQGLQFLFEYFSETQRNKGNFPGRFSGRQFSNSRSEMNVSTLELGDSALYLCASSQDREVYGYTFGSGTRLTVV.

The CDR3 region has the DNA TGTGCCAGCAGCTTAGACCTTTGGGACAGGGGAGTCAATGAGCAGTTCTTC. Its translation is CASSLDLWDRGVNEQFF. The chain has TRBV7-9 and TRBJ2-1; the match to TRBD1 covers 10 bases. Germline V gene sequence: CDR1 SEHNR, CDR2 FQNEAQ (reference sequence). V gave up 1 base and J gave up 6 bases; unmatched junction bases: 9. The CDR3 length is 17 residues. The full variable domain, with the rest looked up from reference TRBV7-9 and TRBJ2-1, is DTGVSQNPRHKITKRGQNVTFRCDPISEHNRLYWYRQTLGQGPEFLTYFQNEAQLEKSRLLSDRFSAERPKGSFSTLEIQRTEQGDSAMYLCASSLDLWDRGVNEQFFGPGTRLTVL.

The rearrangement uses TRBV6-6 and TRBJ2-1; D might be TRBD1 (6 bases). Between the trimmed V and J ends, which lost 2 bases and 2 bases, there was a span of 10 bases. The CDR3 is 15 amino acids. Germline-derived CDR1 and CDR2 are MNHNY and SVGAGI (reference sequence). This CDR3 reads CASSYNRATYNEQFF. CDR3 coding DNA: TGTGCCAGCAGTTACAACAGGGCCACCTACAATGAGCAGTTCTTC.

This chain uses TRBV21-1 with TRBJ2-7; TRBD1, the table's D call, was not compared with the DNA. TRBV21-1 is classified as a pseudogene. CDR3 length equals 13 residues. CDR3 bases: TGTGCCAGCAGCGAAGACAGGGGTGGGGAGCAGTACTTC. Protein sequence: CASSEDRGGEQYF.

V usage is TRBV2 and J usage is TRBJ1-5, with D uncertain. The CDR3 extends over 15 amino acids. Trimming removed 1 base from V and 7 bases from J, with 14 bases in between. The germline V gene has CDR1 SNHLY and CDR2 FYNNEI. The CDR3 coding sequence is TGTGCCAGCAGTGAAGATTCAGGTCTTCGCCAGCCCCAGCATTTT. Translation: CASSEDSGLRQPQHF. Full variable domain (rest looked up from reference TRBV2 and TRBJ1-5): EPEVTQTPSHQVTQMGQEVILRCVPISNHLYFYWYRQILGQKVEFLVSFYNNEISEKSEIFDDQFSVERPDGSNFTLKIRSTKLEDSAMYFCASSEDSGLRQPQHFGDGTRLSIL.

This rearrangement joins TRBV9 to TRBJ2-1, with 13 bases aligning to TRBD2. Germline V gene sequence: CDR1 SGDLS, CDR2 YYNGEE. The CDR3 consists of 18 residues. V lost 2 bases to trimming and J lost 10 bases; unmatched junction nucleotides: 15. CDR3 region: CASSVGLAGDTGRGEQFF. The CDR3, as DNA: TGTGCCAGCAGCGTTGGACTAGCGGGAGATACGGGGAGGGGCGAGCAGTTCTTC. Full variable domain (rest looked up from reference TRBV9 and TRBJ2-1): DSGVTQTPKHLITATGQRVTLRCSPRSGDLSVYWYQQSLDQGLQFLIQYYNGEERAKGNILERFSAQQFPDLHSELNLSSLELGDSALYFCASSVGLAGDTGRGEQFFGPGTRLTVL.